Sequencing of this T cell receptor beta chain was carried out in a study of cytomegalovirus exposure and HLA in healthy donors. This CDR3 comprises 14 residues. Trimming left V 0 bases short and J 4 bases short, with 7 bases between. Germline lookup yields CDR1 MNHEY and CDR2 SVGAGI. Note on this clone: Its target is not known.

Points from the study as a whole: The only immune exposure information that was available was CMV serostatus. Presence/absence results assume similar sequencing depth per donor, which may not hold.

The PCR used 60 Vbeta and 13 Jbeta primers. This table comes from immunoSEQ multiplex PCR, and its TCRdb copy is limited to in-frame clones, with some not included. The sample shows roughly 170,000 clones, about three quarters of them seen only once. The sequenced material came from PBMCs. The sequence derives from a female donor in good health and CMV-seronegative. The V gene is TRBV6-5, the J gene TRBJ2-1; no definite D call. In DNA form, the CDR3 reads TGTGCCAGCAGTTACTCGAAGGAGTACAATGAGCAGTTCTTC. Translating gives CASSYSKEYNEQFF.